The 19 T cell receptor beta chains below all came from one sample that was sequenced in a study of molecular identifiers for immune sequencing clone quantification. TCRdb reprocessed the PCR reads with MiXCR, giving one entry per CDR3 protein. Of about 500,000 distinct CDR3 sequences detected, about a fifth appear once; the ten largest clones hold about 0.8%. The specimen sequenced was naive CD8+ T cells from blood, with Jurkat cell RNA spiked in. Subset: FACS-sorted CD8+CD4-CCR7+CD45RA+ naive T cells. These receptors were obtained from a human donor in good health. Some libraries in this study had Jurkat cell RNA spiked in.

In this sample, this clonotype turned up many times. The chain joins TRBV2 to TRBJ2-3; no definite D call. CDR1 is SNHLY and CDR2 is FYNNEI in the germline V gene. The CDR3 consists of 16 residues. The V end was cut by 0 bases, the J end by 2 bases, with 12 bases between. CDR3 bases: TGTGCCAGCAGTGAAGCCTACACGAAAAACACAGATACGCAGTATTTT. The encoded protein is CASSEAYTKNTDTQYF.

This CDR3 reads CASSPPPTSGQETQYF. The CDR3 bases are TGTGCCAGCAGTCCCCCCCCGACTAGCGGCCAAGAGACCCAGTACTTC. V usage is TRBV12-3 or TRBV12-4 and J usage is TRBJ2-5; 9 bases are a match to TRBD2. The ends lost 5 bases at V and 1 base at J; junction bases unmatched: 8. This CDR3 has 16 residues.

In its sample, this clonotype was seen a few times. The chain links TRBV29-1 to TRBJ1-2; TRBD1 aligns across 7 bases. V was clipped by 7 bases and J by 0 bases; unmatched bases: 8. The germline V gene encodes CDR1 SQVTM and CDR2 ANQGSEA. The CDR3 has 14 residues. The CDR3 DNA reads TGCAGCGCAAAGGAGGGACAGACTAACTATGGCTACACCTTC. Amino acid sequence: CSAKEGQTNYGYTF.

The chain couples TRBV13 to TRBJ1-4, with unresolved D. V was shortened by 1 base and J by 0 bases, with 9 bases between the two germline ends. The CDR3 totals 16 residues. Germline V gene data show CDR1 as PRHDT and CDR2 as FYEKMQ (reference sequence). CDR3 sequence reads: CASSLAGMATNEKLFF. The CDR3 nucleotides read TGTGCCAGCAGCTTAGCGGGAATGGCAACTAATGAAAAACTGTTTTTT.

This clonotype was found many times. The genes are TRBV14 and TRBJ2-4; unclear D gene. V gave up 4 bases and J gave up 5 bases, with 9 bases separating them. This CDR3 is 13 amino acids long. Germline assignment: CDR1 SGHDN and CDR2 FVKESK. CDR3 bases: TGTGCCAGCAGCCCCCCCCTTCAAAACATTCAGTACTTC. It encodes CASSPPLQNIQYF. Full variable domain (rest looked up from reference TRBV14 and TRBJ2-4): EAGVTQFPSHSVIEKGQTVTLRCDPISGHDNLYWYRRVMGKEIKFLLHFVKESKQDESGMPNNRFLAERTGGTYSTLKVQPAELEDSGVYFCASSPPLQNIQYFGAGTRLSVL.

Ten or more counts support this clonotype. The CDR3, as DNA: TGCAGCGTTGGCGGGGGACAACCGAGGGCAGATACGCAGTATTTT. This sequence encodes CSVGGGQPRADTQYF. V and J are TRBV29-1 and TRBJ2-3; the D gene is possibly TRBD2 (7 bases). This CDR3 is built from 15 residues. Germline loops: CDR1 SQVTM, CDR2 ANQGSEA. V lost 4 bases and J lost 4, with 18 bases in between.

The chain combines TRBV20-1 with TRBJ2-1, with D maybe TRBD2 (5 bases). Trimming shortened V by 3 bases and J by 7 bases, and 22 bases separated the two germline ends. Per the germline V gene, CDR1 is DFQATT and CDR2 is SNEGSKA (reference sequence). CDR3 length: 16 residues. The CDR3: CSASFAGGPAGNEQFF. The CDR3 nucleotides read TGCAGTGCTAGTTTTGCTGGCGGGCCCGCCGGGAATGAGCAGTTCTTC.

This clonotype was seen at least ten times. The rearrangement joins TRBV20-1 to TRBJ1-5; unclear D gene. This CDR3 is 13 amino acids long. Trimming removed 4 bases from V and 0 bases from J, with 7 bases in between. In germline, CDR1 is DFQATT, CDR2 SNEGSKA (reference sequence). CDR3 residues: CSATDISNQPQHF. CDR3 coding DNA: TGCAGTGCTACCGACATTAGCAATCAGCCCCAGCATTTT.

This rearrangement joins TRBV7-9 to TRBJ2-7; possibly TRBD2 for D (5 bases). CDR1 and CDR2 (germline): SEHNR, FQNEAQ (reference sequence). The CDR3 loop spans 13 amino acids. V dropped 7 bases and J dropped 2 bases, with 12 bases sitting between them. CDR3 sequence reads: CASTPDGTYEQYF. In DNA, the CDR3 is TGTGCCAGCACCCCGGACGGGACCTACGAGCAGTACTTC.

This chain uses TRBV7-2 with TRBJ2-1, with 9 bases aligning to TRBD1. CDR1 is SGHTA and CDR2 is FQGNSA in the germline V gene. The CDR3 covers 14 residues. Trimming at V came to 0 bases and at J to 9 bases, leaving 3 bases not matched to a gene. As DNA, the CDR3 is TGTGCCAGCAGCTTAGCCGGGACAGGGTTTGAGCAGTTCTTC. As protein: CASSLAGTGFEQFF.

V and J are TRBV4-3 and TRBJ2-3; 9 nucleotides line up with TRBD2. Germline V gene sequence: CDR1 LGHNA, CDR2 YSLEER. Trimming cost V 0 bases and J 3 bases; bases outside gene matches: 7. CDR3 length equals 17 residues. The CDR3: CASSQDRASGMTDTQYF. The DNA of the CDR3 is TGCGCCAGCAGCCAAGATAGGGCTAGCGGGATGACAGATACGCAGTATTTT.

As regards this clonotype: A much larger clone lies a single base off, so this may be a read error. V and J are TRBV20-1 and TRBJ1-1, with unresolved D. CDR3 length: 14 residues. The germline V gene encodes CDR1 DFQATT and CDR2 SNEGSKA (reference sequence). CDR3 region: CSARAGYENTEALF. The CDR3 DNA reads TGCAGTGCTAGAGCGGGATATGAAAACACTGAAGCTCTCTTT.

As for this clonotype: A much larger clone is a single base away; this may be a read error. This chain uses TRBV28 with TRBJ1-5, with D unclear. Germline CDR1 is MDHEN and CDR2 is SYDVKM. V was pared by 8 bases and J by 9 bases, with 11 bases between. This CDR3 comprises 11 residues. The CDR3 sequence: CASRTDRPQHF. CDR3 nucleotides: TGTGCCAGCCGAACCGATCGGCCCCAGCATTTT.

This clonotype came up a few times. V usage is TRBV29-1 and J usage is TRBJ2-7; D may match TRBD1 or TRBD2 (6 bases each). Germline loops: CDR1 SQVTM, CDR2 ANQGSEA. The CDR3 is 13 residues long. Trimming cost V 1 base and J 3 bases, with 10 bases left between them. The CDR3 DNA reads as TGCAGCGTTGAAGGAGAGGGGGGCTACGAGCAGTACTTC. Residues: CSVEGEGGYEQYF.

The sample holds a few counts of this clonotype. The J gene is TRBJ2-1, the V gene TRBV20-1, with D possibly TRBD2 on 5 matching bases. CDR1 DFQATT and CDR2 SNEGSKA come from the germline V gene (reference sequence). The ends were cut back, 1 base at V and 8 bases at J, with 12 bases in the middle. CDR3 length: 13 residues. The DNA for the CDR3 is TGCAGTGCTAGAGCCCTCGGTAGCGATGAGCAGTTCTTC. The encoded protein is CSARALGSDEQFF.

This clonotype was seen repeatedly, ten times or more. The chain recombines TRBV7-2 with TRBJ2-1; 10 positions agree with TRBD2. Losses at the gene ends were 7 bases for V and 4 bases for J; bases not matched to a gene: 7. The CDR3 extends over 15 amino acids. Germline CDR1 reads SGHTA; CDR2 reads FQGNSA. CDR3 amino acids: CASIKGLAFYNEQFF. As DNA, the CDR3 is TGTGCCAGCATAAAGGGACTAGCGTTTTACAATGAGCAGTTCTTC.

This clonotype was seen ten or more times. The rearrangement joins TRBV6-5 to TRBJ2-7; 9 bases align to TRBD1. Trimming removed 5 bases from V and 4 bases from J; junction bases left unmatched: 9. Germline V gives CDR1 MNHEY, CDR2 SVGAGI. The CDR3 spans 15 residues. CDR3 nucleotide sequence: TGTGCCAGCAGTCGCGGACAGGGGATGCGGTACGAGCAGTACTTC. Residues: CASSRGQGMRYEQYF.

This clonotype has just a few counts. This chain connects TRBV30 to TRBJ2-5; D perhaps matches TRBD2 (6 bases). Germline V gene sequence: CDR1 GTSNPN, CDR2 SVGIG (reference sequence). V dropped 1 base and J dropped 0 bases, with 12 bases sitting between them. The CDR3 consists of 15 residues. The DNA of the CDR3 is TGTGCCTGGAGTGAAGGAGCGGGTTACCAAGAGACCCAGTACTTC. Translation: CAWSEGAGYQETQYF.

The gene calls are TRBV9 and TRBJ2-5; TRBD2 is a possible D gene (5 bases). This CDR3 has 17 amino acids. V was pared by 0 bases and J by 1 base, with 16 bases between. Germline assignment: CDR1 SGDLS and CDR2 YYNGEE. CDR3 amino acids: CASSVDFGVTTQETQYF. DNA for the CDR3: TGTGCCAGCAGCGTAGATTTCGGGGTTACAACCCAAGAGACCCAGTACTTC.